The 32 T cell receptor beta chains presented below share a single source sample, sequenced in a study of cytomegalovirus exposure and HLA in healthy donors. The method was immunoSEQ multiplex PCR; TCRdb's version includes in-frame clones alone and lacks a portion of them. The sample yields a few hundred thousand clones, approximately 88% seen once. Specimen: PBMCs. All receptors derive from a woman in her twenties or thirties in good health and CMV-seropositive.

The J gene is TRBJ2-2, the V gene TRBV19, with 11 nucleotides matching TRBD2. The CDR3 totals 18 residues. Trimming at V came to 7 bases and at J to 0 bases, leaving 10 bases not matched to a gene. Germline V lookup: CDR1 LNHDA, CDR2 SQIVND (reference sequence). The CDR3: CASNRGSGRAPNTGELFF. For the CDR3, the DNA is TGTGCCAGTAACCGTGGTAGCGGGAGGGCCCCGAACACCGGGGAGCTGTTTTTT.

This clone was counted a single time. The V call is TRBV5-1, the J call TRBJ2-7, with D perhaps assigned TRBD1 or TRBD2 (5 bases each). The V end lost 0 bases, the J end lost 2 bases, and 12 bases lay between the germline ends. The CDR3 has 15 amino acids. The germline V gene has CDR1 SGHRS and CDR2 YFSETQ. The CDR3 sequence: CASSLEGTVTYEQYF. CDR3 nucleotide sequence: TGCGCCAGCAGCTTGGAGGGGACGGTCACCTACGAGCAGTACTTC.

The chain is built from TRBV25-1 and TRBJ2-1, with 7 bases matching TRBD1. J was trimmed by 0 bases and V by 10 bases; bases with no gene match: 9. Germline V gives CDR1 MGHDK, CDR2 SYGVNS. This CDR3 is 15 amino acids long. The CDR3 loop reads CAKGTGDSSYNEQFF. CDR3 DNA: TGTGCCAAAGGAACAGGGGACAGCTCCTACAATGAGCAGTTCTTC. The entire variable domain, with the rest obtained from reference TRBV25-1 and TRBJ2-1, is as follows: EADIYQTPRYLVIGTGKKITLECSQTMGHDKMYWYQQDPGMELHLIHYSYGVNSTEKGDLSSESTVSRIRTEHFPLTLESARPSHTSQYLCAKGTGDSSYNEQFFGPGTRLTVL.

This clone has at least ten counts. The CDR3 bases are TGTGCCAGCTCACACAGCAAGAATGAAAAACTGTTTTTT. Translation: CASSHSKNEKLFF. V and J are TRBV18 and TRBJ1-4; D unresolved. This CDR3 is built from 13 residues. V gave up 4 bases and J gave up 5 bases, with 8 bases separating them. CDR1 and CDR2 from the germline V gene are KGHSH and LQKENI.

The chain links TRBV7-3 to TRBJ2-1; perhaps TRBD2 as D (6 bases). V lost 3 bases and J 5 bases, leaving 11 bases between the germline ends. The CDR3 runs 14 residues. Germline CDR1 SGHTA, CDR2 FQGTGA. The CDR3 bases are TGTGCCAGCAGCTTGGACGGGAGTAACAATGAGCAGTTCTTC. The encoded protein is CASSLDGSNNEQFF.

V usage is TRBV5-1 and J usage is TRBJ1-1; D ambiguous. Germline values: CDR1 SGHRS, CDR2 YFSETQ. V was trimmed by 4 bases and J by 7 bases, leaving 20 bases between them. The CDR3 is made up of 15 amino acids. Here the CDR3 DNA reads TGCGCCAGCAGCCCGGTGAGGACCCCGGAAGATGAAGCTTTCTTT. Protein: CASSPVRTPEDEAFF.

The V gene is TRBV30, the J gene TRBJ2-5; D unresolved. Per the germline V gene, CDR1 is GTSNPN and CDR2 is SVGIG (reference sequence). The CDR3 covers 15 residues. V was trimmed by 2 bases and J by 2 bases, leaving 15 bases between them. This CDR3 reads CAWSSAVGIQETQYF. The CDR3 DNA sequence: TGTGCCTGGAGTTCCGCGGTAGGAATTCAAGAGACCCAGTACTTC.

The gene calls are TRBV20-1 and TRBJ1-2; a possible D gene is TRBD1 (6 bases). The CDR3 is 11 amino acids. V lost 5 bases and J 7 bases, leaving 11 bases between the germline ends. CDR1 and CDR2 from the germline V gene are DFQATT and SNEGSKA (reference sequence). The CDR3, as DNA: TGCAGTGCTGAACAGGGCGCTGGCTACACCTTC. Its translation: CSAEQGAGYTF.

This clone has only a few counts. The J gene is TRBJ2-3, the V gene TRBV6-4, with TRBD2 identical over 9 bases. CDR1 is MRHNA, CDR2 SNTAGT, per germline. Trimming at V came to 5 bases and at J to 5 bases, leaving 2 bases not matched to a gene. The CDR3 is made up of 13 amino acids. CDR3 in amino acids: CASSLLAGDTQYF. DNA of the CDR3: TGTGCCAGCAGTCTACTAGCGGGAGATACGCAGTATTTT.

The chain carries TRBV4-3 and TRBJ1-2; D is unclear. This CDR3 has 14 amino acids. From germline, CDR1 is LGHNA and CDR2 YSLEER. Trimming stripped 0 bases from V and 5 bases from J, with 10 bases between. DNA for the CDR3: TGCGCCAGCAGCCAAGATCGCGGGGAATATGGCTACACCTTC. Its translation is CASSQDRGEYGYTF.

This sequence joins TRBV29-1 and TRBJ2-3; 9 nucleotides line up with TRBD2. CDR3 size: 15 residues. Germline V gives CDR1 SQVTM, CDR2 ANQGSEA. With V trimmed by 3 bases and J by 0 bases, 4 bases remained unmatched. The CDR3 nucleotides are TGCAGCGTTGACCTTAGCGGGGGCAGCACAGATACGCAGTATTTT. It yields the protein CSVDLSGGSTDTQYF.

This clone was observed a single time. The CDR3 sequence: CSVEDLGTQYF. The CDR3 DNA reads TGCAGCGTTGAAGATCTCGGTACGCAGTATTTT. The chain employs TRBV29-1 and TRBJ2-3; D remains ambiguous. Germline assignment: CDR1 SQVTM and CDR2 ANQGSEA. The V end lost 0 bases, the J end lost 8 bases, and 6 bases lay between the germline ends. This CDR3 spans 11 amino acids.

This sequence joins TRBV6-1 and TRBJ2-1; 9 nucleotides agree with TRBD1. The V segment lost 6 bases and the J segment 8 bases; nucleotides outside the gene matches: 5. The CDR3 has 13 amino acids. Germline V lookup: CDR1 MNHNS, CDR2 SASEGT. The CDR3 nucleotides read TGTGCCAGCAGGAGACAGGGGGGGGATGAGCAGTTCTTC. The encoded protein is CASRRQGGDEQFF.

The chain's CDR3 is CAWSVRAYYGYTF. Here the CDR3 DNA reads TGTGCCTGGAGTGTACGGGCTTACTATGGCTACACCTTC. The chain has TRBV30 and TRBJ1-2, with D hard to call. Trimming cost V 0 bases and J 3 bases, with 8 bases left between them. Per germline, CDR1 GTSNPN and CDR2 SVGIG (reference sequence). This CDR3 is 13 amino acids long. Using reference TRBV30 and TRBJ1-2 for the parts outside the CDR3, the full variable domain is SQTIHQWPATLVQPVGSPLSLECTVEGTSNPNLYWYRQAAGRGLQLLFYSVGIGQISSEVPQNLSASRPQDRQFILSSKKLLLSDSGFYLCAWSVRAYYGYTFGSGTRLTVV.

The V and J genes are TRBV15 and TRBJ2-7, with D possibly called TRBD1 or TRBD2 (5 bases each). The CDR3 has 17 residues. Deletions cut 0 bases from V and 3 bases from J, with 18 bases between. Germline lookup yields CDR1 LNHNV and CDR2 YYDKDF (reference sequence). CDR3 bases: TGTGCCACCAGCAGAGATTTCGGGGCAGGGTTAGTCTACGAGCAGTACTTC. Translated, it gives CATSRDFGAGLVYEQYF. Drawing the rest from reference TRBV15 and TRBJ2-7, the complete variable domain is DAMVIQNPRYQVTQFGKPVTLSCSQTLNHNVMYWYQQKSSQAPKLLFHYYDKDFNNEADTPDNFQSRRPNTSFCFLDIRSPGLGDTAMYLCATSRDFGAGLVYEQYFGPGTRLTVT.

In its sample, this clone was seen a few times. The chain couples TRBV30 to TRBJ1-2; D gene ambiguous. Germline V gene sequence: CDR1 GTSNPN, CDR2 SVGIG (reference sequence). V lost 3 bases and J 6 bases, leaving 8 bases between the germline ends. The CDR3 contains 11 residues. The CDR3 DNA sequence: TGTGCCTGGAGGGAGACAAATGGCTACACCTTC. The encoded protein is CAWRETNGYTF. The full variable domain, in which reference TRBV30 and TRBJ1-2 provide the parts outside the CDR3, is SQTIHQWPATLVQPVGSPLSLECTVEGTSNPNLYWYRQAAGRGLQLLFYSVGIGQISSEVPQNLSASRPQDRQFILSSKKLLLSDSGFYLCAWRETNGYTFGSGTRLTVV.

This clone was seen once. The V call is TRBV7-8, the J call TRBJ2-7; unclear D gene. With 1 base removed from V and 2 bases from J, the gap between germline ends came to 15 bases. The CDR3 totals 16 residues. Per the germline V gene, CDR1 is SGHVS and CDR2 is FQNEAQ. CDR3 bases: TGTGCCAGCAGCTTAGTCTCGGGCAGCAAACCCTACGAGCAGTACTTC. It translates to CASSLVSGSKPYEQYF.

This clone was detected once. The rearrangement uses TRBV13 and TRBJ2-7; D uncertain. CDR3 size: 12 residues. V dropped 5 bases and J dropped 2 bases, with 7 bases sitting between them. The germline gives CDR1 PRHDT, CDR2 FYEKMQ (reference sequence). Here the CDR3 reads CASSPNPYEQYF. The DNA of the CDR3 is TGTGCCAGCAGCCCAAATCCCTACGAGCAGTACTTC.

The V and J genes are TRBV5-4 and TRBJ2-5; D is undetermined. The CDR3 totals 14 residues. Germline CDR1 SGHNT, CDR2 YYREEE (reference sequence). V shed 2 bases and J shed 2 bases, with 10 bases lying between them. The CDR3 DNA is TGTGCCAGCAGCTTCCCGGACCAGCAAGAGACCCAGTACTTC. Translated, it gives CASSFPDQQETQYF.

This clone turned up a few times. This chain uses TRBV14 with TRBJ2-7; the D call may be TRBD1 or TRBD2 (5 bases each). V was clipped by 5 bases and J by 3 bases, with 8 bases between them. The germline gives CDR1 SGHDN, CDR2 FVKESK. The CDR3 is made up of 12 amino acids. The CDR3 region has the DNA TGTGCCAGCAGCGGGGACGTCTACGAGCAGTACTTC. Translating gives CASSGDVYEQYF.

V gene TRBV19 combines with J gene TRBJ1-5; D remains ambiguous. Germline-derived CDR1 and CDR2 are LNHDA and SQIVND (reference sequence). Trimming stripped 5 bases from V and 3 bases from J, with 14 bases between. This CDR3 is built from 15 residues. Here the CDR3 DNA reads TGTGCCAGTAGTCGCGGACTTGAATTCAATCAGCCCCAGCATTTT. This gives the protein CASSRGLEFNQPQHF.

The rearrangement joins TRBV25-1 to TRBJ2-1; D gene ambiguous. The CDR3 contains 13 residues. The germline gives CDR1 MGHDK, CDR2 SYGVNS. The V end was cut by 4 bases, the J end by 10 bases, with 14 bases between. The CDR3 DNA is TGTGCCAGCAGTGCCGTCGGATTCTCCGAGCAGTTCTTC. Translated, it gives CASSAVGFSEQFF.

The V and J genes are TRBV7-9 and TRBJ1-1, with TRBD1 as a possible D gene (5 bases). The CDR3 extends over 14 amino acids. V dropped 1 base and J dropped 5 bases, with 11 bases sitting between them. Germline V CDR1 and CDR2: SEHNR, FQNEAQ (reference sequence). The CDR3 region has the DNA TGTGCCAGCAGCTTAGAAAAGGGGTGGACTGAAGCTTTCTTT. Translating gives CASSLEKGWTEAFF.

This clone was counted once. This chain uses TRBV27 with TRBJ2-3; possibly TRBD1 for D (5 bases). The CDR3 is made up of 12 amino acids. V lost 2 bases and J 8 bases, leaving 8 bases between the germline ends. The germline gives CDR1 MNHEY, CDR2 SMNVEV (reference sequence). CDR3 bases: TGTGCCAGCAGTTTAGGCGACAGTACGCAGTATTTT. Its translation: CASSLGDSTQYF.

Of note for this clone: This sample includes further DNA sequences coding for the same CDR3. This chain uses TRBV30 with TRBJ1-2; D uncertain. The CDR3 has 11 residues. Trimming removed 3 bases from V and 4 bases from J, with 6 bases in between. CDR1 is GTSNPN, CDR2 SVGIG, per germline (reference sequence). CDR3: CAWSPGYGYTF. The DNA of the CDR3 is TGTGCCTGGAGCCCCGGCTATGGCTACACCTTC.

This clone was detected once. This chain links TRBV28 with TRBJ2-7, with D possibly called TRBD1 or TRBD2 (5 bases each). Germline V gene data show CDR1 as MDHEN and CDR2 as SYDVKM. The germline V and J ends were trimmed by 5 bases and 3 bases, with 11 bases remaining between them. The CDR3 has 13 amino acids. The CDR3 coding sequence is TGTGCCAGCAGTCCGGGACCTCTCTACGAGCAGTACTTC. This codes for CASSPGPLYEQYF.

V and J are TRBV25-1 and TRBJ2-1; 7 nucleotides line up with TRBD1. This CDR3 comprises 15 residues. Germline V lookup: CDR1 MGHDK, CDR2 SYGVNS. Trimming removed 6 bases from V and 7 bases from J; junction bases left unmatched: 12. CDR3 protein: CASRRTDRVRNEQFF. CDR3 nucleotides: TGTGCCAGCAGACGCACTGACAGGGTTAGGAATGAGCAGTTCTTC.

Only one count was recorded for this clone. The chain carries TRBV10-3 and TRBJ2-3, with 10 bases fitting TRBD2. CDR1 and CDR2 (germline): ENHRY, SYGVKD. The J segment lost 9 bases and the V segment lost 3 bases, leaving 15 bases of the junction unmatched. This CDR3 comprises 17 residues. As DNA, the CDR3 is TGTGCCATCAGTGAAGGGATAGCGGGAGGAACCACAGGGACGCAGTATTTT. It translates to CAISEGIAGGTTGTQYF.

CDR3 bases: TGTGCCAGCAGCCTCCAATTTGGTACGCAGTATTTT. Translation: CASSLQFGTQYF. This rearrangement joins TRBV13 to TRBJ2-3, with D unclear. The CDR3 totals 12 residues. Germline V gene sequence: CDR1 PRHDT, CDR2 FYEKMQ (reference sequence). The V and J ends lost 5 bases and 8 bases respectively, with 11 bases between them.

The chain carries TRBV27 and TRBJ1-2; D is unresolved. V shed 5 bases and J shed 3 bases, with 13 bases lying between them. This CDR3 has 14 residues. Germline V lookup: CDR1 MNHEY, CDR2 SMNVEV (reference sequence). CDR3 nucleotide sequence: TGTGCCAGCAGTCGCCTCGGCGGCCACTATGGCTACACCTTC. Its protein product is CASSRLGGHYGYTF.

The chain carries TRBV12-5 and TRBJ2-3, with TRBD2 identical over 8 bases. Germline V gene lookup returns CDR1 LGHNT and CDR2 FRNRAP. This CDR3 has 15 residues. The ends lost 5 bases at V and 6 bases at J; junction bases unmatched: 10. CDR3 coding DNA: TGTGCTAGTGGTCCCGCCGGGCCTAGCGGGGATACGCAGTATTTT. Residues: CASGPAGPSGDTQYF.

The CDR3 loop reads CASSLARQAGAVDTEAFF. As DNA, the CDR3 is TGCGCCAGCAGCTTGGCCCGACAGGCCGGTGCCGTGGACACTGAAGCTTTCTTT. This chain uses TRBV5-1 with TRBJ1-1, with D possibly matching TRBD1 (6 bases). CDR1 is SGHRS, CDR2 YFSETQ, per germline. V lost 0 bases and J 3 bases, leaving 21 bases between the germline ends. The CDR3 runs to 18 residues.